The clone carrying this TCR beta chain was picked up many times. As yet, its antigen is unknown. Read data end 3 residues before the CDR3 end; the end is taken from the germline J gene. The data were obtained in a study of T cell clonality in common variable immunodeficiency. TCRdb's table, derived via immunoSEQ multiplex PCR, lists solely in-frame clones and lacks some. The specimen gives roughly 39,000 clones without singletons; the ten biggest hold roughly 5.6%. Diagnosis required reduced IgG, IgA and/or IgM with specific antibody deficiency. The study's findings and limits: TCRbeta clonality was increased in CVID versus healthy controls. Reportedly, TCR beta sequences from common variable immunodeficiency showed fewer deletions and N-nucleotide insertions.

This CDR3 region has 14 residues. CDR1 and CDR2 (germline): MNHNS, SASEGT. Deletions cut 6 bases from V and 5 bases from J, with 14 bases between. Sequencing was performed on peripheral blood mononuclear cells. V and J are TRBV6-1 and TRBJ2-1, with a possible D match to TRBD1 (6 bases). This TCR was sampled from a human donor with common variable immunodeficiency. The CDR3 is CASREMGADNEQFF. The sequenced CDR3 bases are TGTGCCAGCAGGGAAATGGGGGCGGACAATGAG.